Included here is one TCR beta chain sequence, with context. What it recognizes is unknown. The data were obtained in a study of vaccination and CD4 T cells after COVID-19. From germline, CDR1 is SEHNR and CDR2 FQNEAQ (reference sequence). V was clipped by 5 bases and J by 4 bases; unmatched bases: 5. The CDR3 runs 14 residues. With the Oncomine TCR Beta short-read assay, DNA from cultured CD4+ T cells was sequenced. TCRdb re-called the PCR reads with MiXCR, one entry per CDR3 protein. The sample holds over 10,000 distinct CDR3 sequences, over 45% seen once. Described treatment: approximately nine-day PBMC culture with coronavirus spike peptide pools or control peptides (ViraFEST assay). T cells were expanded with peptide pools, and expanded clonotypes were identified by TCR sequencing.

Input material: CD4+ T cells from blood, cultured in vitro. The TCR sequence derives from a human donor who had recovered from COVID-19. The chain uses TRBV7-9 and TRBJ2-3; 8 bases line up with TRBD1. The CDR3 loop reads CASSKDREADTQYF. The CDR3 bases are TGTGCCAGCAGCAAGGACAGGGAGGCAGATACGCAGTATTTT.